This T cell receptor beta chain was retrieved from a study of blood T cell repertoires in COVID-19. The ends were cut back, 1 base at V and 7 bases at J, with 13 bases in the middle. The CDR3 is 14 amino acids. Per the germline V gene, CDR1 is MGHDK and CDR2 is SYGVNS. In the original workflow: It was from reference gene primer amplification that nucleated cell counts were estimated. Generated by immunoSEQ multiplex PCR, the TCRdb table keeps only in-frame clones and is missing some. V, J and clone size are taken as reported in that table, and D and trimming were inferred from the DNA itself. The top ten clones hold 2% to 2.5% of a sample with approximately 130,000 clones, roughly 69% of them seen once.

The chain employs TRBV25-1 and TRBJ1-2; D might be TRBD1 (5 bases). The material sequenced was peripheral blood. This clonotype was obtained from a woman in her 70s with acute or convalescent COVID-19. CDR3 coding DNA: TGTGCCAGCAGTGAATGGACATCCACCTCTGGCTACACCTTC. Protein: CASSEWTSTSGYTF.